These 9 T cell receptor beta chains were sequenced from one sample in a study of cytomegalovirus exposure and HLA in healthy donors. Produced via immunoSEQ multiplex PCR; TCRdb's table is partial and in-frame only. The table has around 73,000 clones, 70% to 90% seen once. The sequenced sample was PBMCs. Receptors originate from a young woman in good health and CMV-seropositive.

The gene calls are TRBV29-1 and TRBJ2-3; 11 bases agree with TRBD2. Germline CDR1 reads SQVTM; CDR2 reads ANQGSEA. The V segment lost 6 bases and the J segment 1 base; nucleotides outside the gene matches: 12. The CDR3 covers 17 residues. CDR3 in DNA: TGCAGCGTCCGGGGTAGCGGGAGGGGCGAGGGCACAGATACGCAGTATTTT. Translated: CSVRGSGRGEGTDTQYF.

The chain links TRBV30 to TRBJ2-5; TRBD2 matches at 8 bases. Germline V CDR1 and CDR2: GTSNPN, SVGIG (reference sequence). The CDR3 runs to 14 residues. With 3 bases clipped from V and 4 bases from J, the junction kept 7 bases outside the gene matches. As DNA, the CDR3 is TGTGCCTGGAGACCTCGGGGGGGGCGAGAGACCCAGTACTTC. This encodes CAWRPRGGRETQYF. The full variable domain, its missing parts supplied by reference TRBV30 and TRBJ2-5, is SQTIHQWPATLVQPVGSPLSLECTVEGTSNPNLYWYRQAAGRGLQLLFYSVGIGQISSEVPQNLSASRPQDRQFILSSKKLLLSDSGFYLCAWRPRGGRETQYFGPGTRLLVL.

The chain is built from TRBV5-6 and TRBJ2-7; 8 bases map to TRBD2. Trimming took 0 bases from V and 0 from J; bases not matched to a gene: 2. The length of the CDR3 is 15 residues. The germline V gene has CDR1 SGHDT and CDR2 YYEEEE. Here the CDR3 DNA reads TGTGCCAGCAGCTTGGGTGGGACTAGCTCCTACGAGCAGTACTTC. Translation: CASSLGGTSSYEQYF.

The V gene is TRBV19, the J gene TRBJ2-1; D may be TRBD2 (6 bases). V was shortened by 6 bases and J by 10 bases, with 10 bases between the two germline ends. The CDR3 totals 11 residues. Germline CDR1 is LNHDA and CDR2 is SQIVND (reference sequence). CDR3 DNA: TGTGCCAGTAGACTAGCATCAGAGCAGTTCTTC. Its translation: CASRLASEQFF.

The V call is TRBV27, the J call TRBJ2-7; D perhaps matches TRBD2 (6 bases). Deletions cut 5 bases from V and 0 bases from J, with 8 bases between. CDR3 length: 13 amino acids. Per germline, CDR1 MNHEY and CDR2 SMNVEV (reference sequence). The CDR3 region has the DNA TGTGCCAGCAGTCCCGGGAGCTCCTACGAGCAGTACTTC. It is translated as CASSPGSSYEQYF.

The chain carries TRBV27 and TRBJ2-2; 12 bases match TRBD1. The length of the CDR3 is 14 residues. V lost 8 bases and J lost 7; bases outside the gene matches: 5. Germline CDR1 is MNHEY and CDR2 is SMNVEV (reference sequence). The CDR3 sequence: CASGTGGAGGELFF. The DNA of the CDR3 is TGTGCCAGCGGGACAGGGGGCGCGGGCGGGGAGCTGTTTTTT.

This rearrangement joins TRBV5-1 to TRBJ1-3; D gene uncertain. Germline assignment: CDR1 SGHRS and CDR2 YFSETQ. Trimming took 0 bases from V and 2 from J, leaving 15 bases between them. CDR3 size: 17 residues. The CDR3, as DNA: TGCGCCAGCAGCTTGGATGGCAGGCACTCCACTGGAAACACCATATATTTT. This translates into CASSLDGRHSTGNTIYF.

The rearrangement uses TRBV5-1 and TRBJ1-2; 7 nucleotides agree with TRBD1. The V and J ends lost 1 base and 0 bases, in that order; junction bases with no gene match: 6. Germline V lookup: CDR1 SGHRS, CDR2 YFSETQ. The CDR3 extends over 16 amino acids. In nucleotides, the CDR3 is TGCGCCAGCAGCTTGCTCGAAGGGGGCCCTAACTATGGCTACACCTTC. Its translation is CASSLLEGGPNYGYTF.

With respect to this clone: A read error may produce the germline difference seen at one junction end. The chain links TRBV11-2 to TRBJ2-1, with TRBD2 identical over 9 bases. The germline V gene encodes CDR1 SGHAT and CDR2 FQNNGV. This CDR3 spans 16 amino acids. The CDR3 DNA reads as TGTGCCAGCAGCCTTCTAGCGGGATACTCCCACAATGAGCAGTTCTTC. This sequence encodes CASSLLAGYSHNEQFF.